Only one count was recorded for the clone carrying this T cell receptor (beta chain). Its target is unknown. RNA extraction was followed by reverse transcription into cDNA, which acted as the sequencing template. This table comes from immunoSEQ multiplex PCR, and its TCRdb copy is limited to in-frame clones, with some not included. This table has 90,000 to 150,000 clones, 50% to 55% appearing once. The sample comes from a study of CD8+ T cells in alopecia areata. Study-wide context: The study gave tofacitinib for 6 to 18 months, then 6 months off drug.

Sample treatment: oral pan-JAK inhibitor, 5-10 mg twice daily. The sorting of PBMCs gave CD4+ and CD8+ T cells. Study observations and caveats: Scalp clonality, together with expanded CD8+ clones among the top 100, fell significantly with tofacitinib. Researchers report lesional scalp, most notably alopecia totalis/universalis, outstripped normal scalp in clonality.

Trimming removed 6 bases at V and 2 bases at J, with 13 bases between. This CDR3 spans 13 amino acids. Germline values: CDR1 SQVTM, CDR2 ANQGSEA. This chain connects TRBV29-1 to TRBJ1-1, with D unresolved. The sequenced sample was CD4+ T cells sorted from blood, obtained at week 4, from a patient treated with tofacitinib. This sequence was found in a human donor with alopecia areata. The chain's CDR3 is CSVSTLVNTEAFF. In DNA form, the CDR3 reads TGCAGCGTCTCGACACTCGTCAACACTGAAGCTTTCTTT. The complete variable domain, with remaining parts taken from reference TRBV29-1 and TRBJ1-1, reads SAVISQKPSRDICQRGTSLTIQCQVDSQVTMMFWYRQQPGQSLTLIATANQGSEATYESGFVIDKFPISRPNLTFSTLTVSNMSPEDSSIYLCSVSTLVNTEAFFGQGTRLTVV.